Listed below are T cell receptor beta chains from one sample, sequenced in a study of CD8 T cells in ankylosing spondylitis. TCRdb independently ran MiXCR on the 5' RACE reads; one entry per CDR3 protein. The sample records fewer than 450,000 distinct CDR3 sequences, approximately 17% being singletons. Sequencing was done on a sample of blood, either unsorted or a sorted T cell fraction (not recorded which). The source is a male donor with ankylosing spondylitis. Each CDR3 is given without its conserved first and last residue.

J: TRBJ2-6
V: TRBV30
CDR3: AWSHSSGANVLT

J: TRBJ1-1
V: TRBV5-1
CDR3: ASSLVVGGSEAF

J: TRBJ2-2
V: TRBV5-1
CDR3: ASSVGGSDTGELF

J: TRBJ2-2
V: TRBV6-5
CDR3: ASSYGDTNTGELF

J: TRBJ2-7
V: TRBV18
CDR3: ASSLGIREQY

J: TRBJ2-7
V: TRBV6-1
CDR3: ASSTPGQGLAGRAYEQY

J: TRBJ2-1
V: TRBV7-9
CDR3: ASSFTGNTYNEQF

J: TRBJ2-1
V: TRBV12-3/TRBV12-4
CDR3: ASSSRQRGSNEQF

J: TRBJ1-5
V: TRBV6-5
CDR3: ASSYPRGERNSNQPQH

J: TRBJ2-5
V: TRBV5-5
CDR3: ASSLVRGPGETQY

J: TRBJ2-7
V: TRBV24-1
CDR3: ATSDLDYYEQY

J: TRBJ1-4
V: TRBV14
CDR3: ASSQEGAGRDEKLF

J: TRBJ1-2
V: TRBV7-8
CDR3: ASSLPDRVGGYT

J: TRBJ2-7
V: TRBV3-1
CDR3: ASSQDGLSYEQY

J: TRBJ2-1
V: TRBV18
CDR3: ASSPTGDSWSGQF

J: TRBJ1-5
V: TRBV6-1
CDR3: ASSPGTGATQPQH

J: TRBJ2-1
V: TRBV21-1
CDR3: ASSKVRQLGEQF

J: TRBJ1-1
V: TRBV6-1
CDR3: ASILHLEAF

J: TRBJ2-7
V: TRBV27
CDR3: ASSSSGQGPRY

J: TRBJ1-1
V: TRBV12-3/TRBV12-4
CDR3: ASSLSLGLEAF

J: TRBJ2-7
V: TRBV20-1
CDR3: SARARVSYEQY

J: TRBJ2-1
V: TRBV20-1
CDR3: SARDRSHDEQF

J: TRBJ1-1
V: TRBV10-3
CDR3: AISESLGQANTEAF

J: TRBJ1-1
V: TRBV7-6
CDR3: ASSLFVGTEAF

J: TRBJ2-1
V: TRBV10-2
CDR3: ASSKPRGGQGTNEQF

J: TRBJ2-7
V: TRBV28
CDR3: ASSFSSYEQY

J: TRBJ1-1
V: TRBV18
CDR3: ASSIVPAEAF

J: TRBJ1-5
V: TRBV12-3/TRBV12-4
CDR3: ASSPGTGGSNQPQH

J: TRBJ2-1
V: TRBV11-2
CDR3: ASSFPRDFLYFYNEQF

J: TRBJ2-3
V: TRBV7-2
CDR3: ASRKLASPSDTQY

J: TRBJ2-5
V: TRBV7-2
CDR3: ASSPTRDSSLTQY

J: TRBJ2-1
V: TRBV7-2
CDR3: ASSLSLGGRGNEQF

J: TRBJ2-7
V: TRBV4-2
CDR3: ASSQDASGRYEQY

J: TRBJ2-2
V: TRBV20-1
CDR3: SASPSGGLGTGELF

J: TRBJ2-7
V: TRBV28
CDR3: ASSLPVGTPPY

J: TRBJ2-1
V: TRBV19
CDR3: ASSTGTGGKYNEQF

J: TRBJ2-5
V: TRBV10-3
CDR3: AIGKGETQY

J: TRBJ2-2
V: TRBV7-8
CDR3: ASSPISQPGELF

J: TRBJ1-5
V: TRBV6-1
CDR3: ASRRTGDHQPQH

J: TRBJ2-3
V: TRBV6-1
CDR3: ASSGRSGPRGRTDTQY

J: TRBJ1-1
V: TRBV28
CDR3: ASTQGGENTEAF

J: TRBJ1-5
V: TRBV5-5
CDR3: ASSLYNQPQH

J: TRBJ2-7
V: TRBV12-3/TRBV12-4
CDR3: ASSLSWGDGTGSSYEQY

J: TRBJ2-7
V: TRBV20-1
CDR3: SASGRGGEQY

J: TRBJ1-3
V: TRBV4-1
CDR3: ASSLQAGVMNTIY

J: TRBJ1-6
V: TRBV27
CDR3: ASSFAGTGTSPLH

J: TRBJ1-1
V: TRBV6-4
CDR3: ASSDSMGPAF

J: TRBJ1-5
V: TRBV28
CDR3: ASTSSGTGNQPQH

J: TRBJ1-5
V: TRBV3-1
CDR3: ASSQTGTGGRNQPQH

J: TRBJ2-3
V: TRBV4-2
CDR3: ASSQDHLAGVTDTQY

J: TRBJ2-1
V: TRBV15
CDR3: ATSRDRVGNEQF

J: TRBJ2-5
V: TRBV5-1
CDR3: ASSLGGQGSQTQY

J: TRBJ2-1
V: TRBV7-8
CDR3: ASSLAGSEQF

J: TRBJ1-2
V: TRBV10-3
CDR3: AISGGRDYGYT